The rows below give T cell receptor beta chains drawn from one sample of a study of shared clonotypes between healthy human individuals. Clones were sequenced by immunoSEQ multiplex PCR, and TCRdb holds only the in-frame ones, with some missing. In the table there are a few million clones, just over 90% of which are singletons. Sample: naive CD4+ T cells sorted from blood. All receptors derive from a young man in good health. The CDR3 runs from the conserved cysteine through the conserved F or W. Each record gives: D gene, J gene, V gene, clone size, CDR3 protein, CDR3 DNA. The D gene is left open where the match is weak. Clone size is stated in some rows and not others, as once, few, many or a class when expanded.

D gene: -
J gene: TRBJ2-2
V gene: TRBV5-1
clone size: -
CDR3 protein: CASKEGSQLTGELFF
CDR3 DNA: TGCGCCAGCAAGGAGGGCAGTCAACTCACCGGGGAGCTGTTTTTT

D gene: TRBD1
J gene: TRBJ1-3
V gene: TRBV7-2
clone size: -
CDR3 protein: CASSFDRGRGNTIYF
CDR3 DNA: TGTGCCAGCAGCTTCGACAGGGGGCGTGGAAACACCATATATTTT

D gene: -
J gene: TRBJ1-2
V gene: TRBV5-4
clone size: once
CDR3 protein: CASSLRGAGTYGYTF
CDR3 DNA: TGTGCCAGCAGCTTGAGGGGCGCGGGTACCTATGGCTACACCTTC

D gene: TRBD1
J gene: TRBJ2-7
V gene: TRBV6-6
clone size: -
CDR3 protein: CASSYPDRSGSAEQYF
CDR3 DNA: TGTGCCAGCAGTTACCCGGACAGGTCAGGATCGGCCGAGCAGTACTTC

D gene: TRBD2
J gene: TRBJ2-1
V gene: TRBV28
clone size: once
CDR3 protein: CASSRDRKRERTYNEQFF
CDR3 DNA: TGTGCCAGCAGCCGGGACCGAAAGCGGGAGCGCACCTACAATGAGCAGTTCTTC

D gene: -
J gene: TRBJ2-4
V gene: TRBV6-6
clone size: -
CDR3 protein: CASTQGGSKNIQYF
CDR3 DNA: TGTGCCAGCACCCAAGGCGGGTCCAAAAACATTCAGTACTTC

D gene: TRBD2
J gene: TRBJ2-1
V gene: TRBV7-3
clone size: many
CDR3 protein: CASSPSGGANEQFF
CDR3 DNA: TGTGCCAGCAGCCCTAGCGGGGGGGCCAATGAGCAGTTCTTC

D gene: -
J gene: TRBJ2-7
V gene: TRBV5-4
clone size: -
CDR3 protein: CASSPTGTYEQYF
CDR3 DNA: TGTGCCAGCAGCCCAACGGGGACTTACGAGCAGTACTTC

D gene: -
J gene: TRBJ2-5
V gene: TRBV21-1
clone size: -
CDR3 protein: CASSRRGVTETQYF
CDR3 DNA: TGTGCCAGCAGCAGGAGGGGGGTGACAGAGACCCAGTACTTC

D gene: -
J gene: TRBJ2-5
V gene: TRBV11-2
clone size: -
CDR3 protein: CASSLGGAETQYF
CDR3 DNA: TGTGCCAGCAGCTTAGGGGGGGCCGAGACCCAGTACTTC

D gene: TRBD1
J gene: TRBJ2-7
V gene: TRBV18
clone size: -
CDR3 protein: CASSSDRSRYEQYF
CDR3 DNA: TGTGCCAGCTCATCGGACAGGTCCCGCTACGAGCAGTACTTC

D gene: -
J gene: TRBJ2-7
V gene: TRBV5-1
clone size: -
CDR3 protein: CASSFGNEQYF
CDR3 DNA: TGCGCCAGCAGCTTTGGAAACGAGCAGTACTTC

D gene: -
J gene: TRBJ2-5
V gene: TRBV18
clone size: -
CDR3 protein: CASSPAPVPLETQYF
CDR3 DNA: TGTGCCAGCTCACCAGCCCCAGTGCCCCTAGAGACCCAGTACTTC

D gene: -
J gene: TRBJ2-5
V gene: TRBV5-4
clone size: -
CDR3 protein: CASSLKRDQETQYF
CDR3 DNA: TGTGCCAGCAGCTTGAAGCGGGACCAAGAGACCCAGTACTTC

D gene: -
J gene: TRBJ1-2
V gene: TRBV25-1
clone size: -
CDR3 protein: CASSDGYGYTF
CDR3 DNA: TGTGCCAGCAGTGACGGCTATGGCTACACCTTC

D gene: -
J gene: TRBJ1-3
V gene: TRBV18
clone size: -
CDR3 protein: CASSSTVLGSGNTIYF
CDR3 DNA: TGTGCCAGCTCATCGACAGTATTGGGCTCTGGAAACACCATATATTTT

D gene: TRBD2
J gene: TRBJ2-1
V gene: TRBV25-1
clone size: -
CDR3 protein: CASTLAGAEQFF
CDR3 DNA: TGTGCCAGCACCCTAGCGGGAGCTGAGCAGTTCTTC

D gene: TRBD1
J gene: TRBJ1-2
V gene: TRBV18
clone size: -
CDR3 protein: CASSLQGALAGYTF
CDR3 DNA: TGTGCCAGCTCCCTACAGGGGGCATTGGCTGGCTACACCTTC

D gene: TRBD1
J gene: TRBJ1-4
V gene: TRBV5-1
clone size: few
CDR3 protein: CASRTTGEEKLFF
CDR3 DNA: TGCGCCAGCAGAACGACAGGGGAGGAAAAACTGTTTTTT